This T cell receptor (beta chain) came from a study of T-cell reconstitution after alpha-beta-depleted transplantation in children. The study, taken as a whole, reports: Surviving thymic progenitors and recipient T cells were the source of high TCRbeta diversity at day 60 in some patients.

The J segment lost 2 bases and the V segment lost 11 bases, leaving 4 bases of the junction unmatched. The CDR3 is 13 residues long. Germline CDR1 is ENHRY and CDR2 is SYGVKD. Using unique molecular identifiers, the investigators prepared the TCRbeta library. TCRdb analysed the PCR reads with MiXCR anew, one entry per CDR3 protein. The data contain about 640,000 distinct CDR3 sequences, 10% to 15% of them seen just once; the ten biggest clones take up roughly 2.3%. This clonotype was counted ten times or more. Its antigen is unidentified. Sequences were derived from PBMCs, mostly from graft donor cells, sampled 360 days after TCRalphabeta/CD19-depleted stem cell transplant. This chain connects TRBV10-3 to TRBJ2-1, with TRBD2 matching 9 bases. This clonotype was sampled from a male patient between 10 and 17 years old who had a stem cell transplant for acute myeloid leukemia, so the T cells may come from the graft donor. The CDR3 bases are TGTGCCGTCTCTAGCGGGACCTACAATGAGCAGTTCTTC. Encoded protein: CAVSSGTYNEQFF.